This T cell receptor beta chain emerged from a study of Graves' ophthalmopathy and Graves' hyperthyroidism. Study-wide findings and caveats: With approximately 88% sensitivity and around 80% specificity, a 13-signature model separated ophthalmopathy from stable hyperthyroidism. Most expanded clonotypes from thyroid (those above 0.001 frequency) were also found in blood.

This CDR3 region has 14 residues. The ends were cut back, 6 bases at V and 2 bases at J, with 11 bases in the middle. RNA transcripts were the template, and TCR beta CDR3 regions were amplified from them. RT-PCR in the first round used HTBI primers; a second-round multiplex PCR followed. TCRdb re-called the multiplex PCR reads with MiXCR, one entry per CDR3 protein. The sample lists 450,000 to 600,000 distinct CDR3 sequences; under 45% were seen once. A word on this clonotype: The antigen is not known.

The study recruited hyperthyroidism patients aged 18 to 65 who were newly diagnosed, under 2 months' duration. The chain has TRBV12-3 or TRBV12-4 and TRBJ1-5; D uncertain. This clonotype originated in an adult man with Graves' hyperthyroidism. The sample consisted of peripheral blood or thyroid tissue (not recorded which). The CDR3 region has the DNA TGTGCCAGCAGGGAGGGAAGTGGCAATCAGCCCCAGCATTTT. As protein: CASREGSGNQPQHF.